Below, 8 T cell receptor beta chains from the same sample are listed, as sequenced in a study of blood T cell repertoires in COVID-19. Some clones are missing from TCRdb's copy, which holds only in-frame ones; the method was immunoSEQ multiplex PCR. This table holds around 210,000 clones, just over 85% found once. The sequenced material came from peripheral blood. Receptors originate from a man between 18 and 35 years old with active or convalescent COVID-19.

This rearrangement joins TRBV2 to TRBJ2-2; tentatively, D is TRBD1 (5 bases). CDR3 length: 15 residues. With 3 bases removed from V and 5 bases from J, the gap between germline ends came to 13 bases. Germline V CDR1 and CDR2: SNHLY, FYNNEI. The CDR3 bases are TGTGCCAGCAGTGAGGGGCAGACAAAGACCGGGGAGCTGTTTTTT. Its protein is CASSEGQTKTGELFF.

The V call is TRBV28, the J call TRBJ1-1, with unresolved D. Germline CDR1 and CDR2: MDHEN and SYDVKM. The CDR3 spans 13 residues. V dropped 4 bases and J dropped 4 bases, with 10 bases sitting between them. CDR3 bases: TGTGCCAGCAGTTCGGGGTTGGGCACTGAAGCTTTCTTT. It encodes CASSSGLGTEAFF.

The V gene is TRBV4-3, the J gene TRBJ1-2; maybe TRBD1 (5 bases). The germline gives CDR1 LGHNA, CDR2 YSLEER. This CDR3 spans 18 amino acids. With 1 base removed from V and 5 bases from J, the gap between germline ends came to 23 bases. Here the CDR3 reads CASSQGLGDKGRGYGYTF. The DNA of the CDR3 is TGCGCCAGCAGCCAAGGTCTCGGGGATAAAGGGAGGGGTTATGGCTACACCTTC.

The table lists this clone with a few counts. V is TRBV19 and J is TRBJ2-3; no firm D call. Between the trimmed V and J ends, which lost 3 bases and 6 bases, there was a span of 7 bases. This CDR3 contains 12 residues. The germline CDR1 and CDR2 sequences are LNHDA and SQIVND (reference sequence). The CDR3 region is CASSIGPDTQYF. CDR3 DNA: TGTGCCAGTAGTATCGGTCCGGATACGCAGTATTTT. Full variable domain (rest looked up from reference TRBV19 and TRBJ2-3): DGGITQSPKYLFRKEGQNVTLSCEQNLNHDAMYWYRQDPGQGLRLIYYSQIVNDFQKGDIAEGYSVSREKKESFPLTVTSAQKNPTAFYLCASSIGPDTQYFGPGTRLTVL.

The chain links TRBV18 to TRBJ1-2; a weak D match, TRBD1 (5 bases). The CDR3 extends over 14 amino acids. The V and J ends lost 6 bases and 7 bases respectively, with 18 bases between them. Germline V lookup: CDR1 KGHSH, CDR2 LQKENI. The CDR3, as DNA: TGTGCCAGCTCCGATAAAGGACAAAAGAGTGGCTACACCTTC. It encodes CASSDKGQKSGYTF.

The genes are TRBV13 and TRBJ1-4; D is uncertain. V lost 1 base and J 6 bases, leaving 12 bases between the germline ends. The CDR3 consists of 15 residues. Germline lookup yields CDR1 PRHDT and CDR2 FYEKMQ (reference sequence). The DNA of the CDR3 is TGTGCCAGCAGCTTAGCATACGGAGCAGATGAAAAACTGTTTTTT. Encoded protein: CASSLAYGADEKLFF.

This chain uses TRBV6-5 with TRBJ2-3; D might be TRBD1 (5 bases). In germline, CDR1 is MNHEY, CDR2 SVGAGI. Trimming stripped 5 bases from V and 1 base from J, with 10 bases between. This CDR3 has 14 amino acids. CDR3 sequence reads: CASSPQGRTDTQYF. Written as DNA, the CDR3 is TGTGCCAGCAGTCCCCAGGGCCGCACAGATACGCAGTATTTT.

This clone was found once. The chain couples TRBV7-2 to TRBJ2-7, with 9 bases identical to TRBD1. The CDR3 consists of 19 residues. Looked up from germline, CDR1 is SGHTA and CDR2 is FQGNSA. The V segment lost 5 bases and the J segment 0 bases; nucleotides outside the gene matches: 17. The chain's CDR3 is CASSIRGSTGGKNSYEQYF. CDR3 nucleotide sequence: TGTGCCAGCAGCATCAGGGGAAGTACAGGGGGCAAAAACTCCTACGAGCAGTACTTC.